This T cell receptor (beta chain) originates from a study of T cells in Graves' hyperthyroidism and ophthalmopathy. The TCR beta CDR3 regions underwent amplification using RNA transcripts as the source. Primed by the HTBI set, a first-round RT-PCR was run on the TCR CDR3. TCRdb re-derived calls from the multiplex PCR reads in MiXCR, one entry per CDR3 protein. Of 370,000 or so distinct CDR3 sequences listed, roughly 13% are singletons. The CDR3 has 15 amino acids. V shed 3 bases and J 4 bases; nucleotides not matched to a gene: 5. The study left out patients who had uncontrolled infection, other autoimmune disease, pregnancy or lactation.

Sequencing was performed on blood. The chain links TRBV12-3 or TRBV12-4 to TRBJ2-7; 11 bases are a match to TRBD2. This receptor was taken from a young man with Graves' hyperthyroidism that later progressed to Graves' ophthalmopathy. CDR3 DNA sequence: TGTGCCAGCAGTTTCGCGACTAGCGGGGTATACGAGCAGTACTTC. Amino acid sequence: CASSFATSGVYEQYF.